The T cell receptor beta chain under discussion was sequenced for a study of CD8+ T cells in alopecia areata. The CDR3 loop spans 13 amino acids. Germline V lookup: CDR1 MNHEY, CDR2 SVGAGI. V lost 6 bases, J lost 1 base, and 0 bases stayed unmatched. Extracted RNA was reverse transcribed, and the resulting cDNA served as sequencing template. The method was immunoSEQ multiplex PCR; TCRdb's version includes in-frame clones alone and lacks a portion of them. This sample has under 200,000 clones; approximately 62% occur once, and the top ten carry 11% to 15%. Overall study findings and caveats: Scalp samples also yield sequences from resident alphabeta T cells of normal skin. Scalp clonality decreased significantly with tofacitinib, and so did expanded CD8+ clones among the top 100. Numerous clones, expanded in lesions, remained in scalp and blood during tofacitinib.

Treatment here: oral pan-JAK inhibitor, 5-10 mg twice daily. On this clone: No antigen is known for it.

The chain employs TRBV6-5 and TRBJ2-5; the match to TRBD2 covers 9 bases. The material was CD4+ T cells sorted from blood, obtained at week 24, from a patient treated with tofacitinib. This TCR derives from a human donor with alopecia areata. This chain's CDR3 is CASRGLAQETQYF. DNA for the CDR3: TGTGCCAGCAGGGGACTAGCCCAAGAGACCCAGTACTTC.